This T cell receptor beta chain was found in a study of PD-L1 blockade in urothelial cancer. As for the study in general: It was at 3 weeks (second dose) and 6 weeks after treatment start that blood was analyzed.

Whole-study results and caveats: Prediction of better survival came from below-median pretreatment blood TCR clonality. Tumor-associated clones in blood expanded more at 3 weeks in durable-benefit patients.

The CDR3 spans 13 residues. Per germline, CDR1 SSHAT and CDR2 FNYEAQ (reference sequence). In regard to this clone: Its target is unknown.

Locally advanced or metastatic urothelial carcinoma was present in patients. Sequenced by immunoSEQ multiplex PCR; TCRdb stores in-frame clones only, minus some. Among about 72,000 clones listed, less than 90% were seen once. Material: PBMCs, obtained around atezolizumab (anti-PD-L1) treatment. The genes are TRBV7-7 and TRBJ2-2; TRBD1 agrees at 9 bases. This sequence was found in a man between 70 and 80 years old with urothelial cancer. Here the CDR3 DNA reads TGTGCGGTAACAGGGGGCGAACCCGGGGAGCTGTTTTTT. Translation gives CAVTGGEPGELFF.